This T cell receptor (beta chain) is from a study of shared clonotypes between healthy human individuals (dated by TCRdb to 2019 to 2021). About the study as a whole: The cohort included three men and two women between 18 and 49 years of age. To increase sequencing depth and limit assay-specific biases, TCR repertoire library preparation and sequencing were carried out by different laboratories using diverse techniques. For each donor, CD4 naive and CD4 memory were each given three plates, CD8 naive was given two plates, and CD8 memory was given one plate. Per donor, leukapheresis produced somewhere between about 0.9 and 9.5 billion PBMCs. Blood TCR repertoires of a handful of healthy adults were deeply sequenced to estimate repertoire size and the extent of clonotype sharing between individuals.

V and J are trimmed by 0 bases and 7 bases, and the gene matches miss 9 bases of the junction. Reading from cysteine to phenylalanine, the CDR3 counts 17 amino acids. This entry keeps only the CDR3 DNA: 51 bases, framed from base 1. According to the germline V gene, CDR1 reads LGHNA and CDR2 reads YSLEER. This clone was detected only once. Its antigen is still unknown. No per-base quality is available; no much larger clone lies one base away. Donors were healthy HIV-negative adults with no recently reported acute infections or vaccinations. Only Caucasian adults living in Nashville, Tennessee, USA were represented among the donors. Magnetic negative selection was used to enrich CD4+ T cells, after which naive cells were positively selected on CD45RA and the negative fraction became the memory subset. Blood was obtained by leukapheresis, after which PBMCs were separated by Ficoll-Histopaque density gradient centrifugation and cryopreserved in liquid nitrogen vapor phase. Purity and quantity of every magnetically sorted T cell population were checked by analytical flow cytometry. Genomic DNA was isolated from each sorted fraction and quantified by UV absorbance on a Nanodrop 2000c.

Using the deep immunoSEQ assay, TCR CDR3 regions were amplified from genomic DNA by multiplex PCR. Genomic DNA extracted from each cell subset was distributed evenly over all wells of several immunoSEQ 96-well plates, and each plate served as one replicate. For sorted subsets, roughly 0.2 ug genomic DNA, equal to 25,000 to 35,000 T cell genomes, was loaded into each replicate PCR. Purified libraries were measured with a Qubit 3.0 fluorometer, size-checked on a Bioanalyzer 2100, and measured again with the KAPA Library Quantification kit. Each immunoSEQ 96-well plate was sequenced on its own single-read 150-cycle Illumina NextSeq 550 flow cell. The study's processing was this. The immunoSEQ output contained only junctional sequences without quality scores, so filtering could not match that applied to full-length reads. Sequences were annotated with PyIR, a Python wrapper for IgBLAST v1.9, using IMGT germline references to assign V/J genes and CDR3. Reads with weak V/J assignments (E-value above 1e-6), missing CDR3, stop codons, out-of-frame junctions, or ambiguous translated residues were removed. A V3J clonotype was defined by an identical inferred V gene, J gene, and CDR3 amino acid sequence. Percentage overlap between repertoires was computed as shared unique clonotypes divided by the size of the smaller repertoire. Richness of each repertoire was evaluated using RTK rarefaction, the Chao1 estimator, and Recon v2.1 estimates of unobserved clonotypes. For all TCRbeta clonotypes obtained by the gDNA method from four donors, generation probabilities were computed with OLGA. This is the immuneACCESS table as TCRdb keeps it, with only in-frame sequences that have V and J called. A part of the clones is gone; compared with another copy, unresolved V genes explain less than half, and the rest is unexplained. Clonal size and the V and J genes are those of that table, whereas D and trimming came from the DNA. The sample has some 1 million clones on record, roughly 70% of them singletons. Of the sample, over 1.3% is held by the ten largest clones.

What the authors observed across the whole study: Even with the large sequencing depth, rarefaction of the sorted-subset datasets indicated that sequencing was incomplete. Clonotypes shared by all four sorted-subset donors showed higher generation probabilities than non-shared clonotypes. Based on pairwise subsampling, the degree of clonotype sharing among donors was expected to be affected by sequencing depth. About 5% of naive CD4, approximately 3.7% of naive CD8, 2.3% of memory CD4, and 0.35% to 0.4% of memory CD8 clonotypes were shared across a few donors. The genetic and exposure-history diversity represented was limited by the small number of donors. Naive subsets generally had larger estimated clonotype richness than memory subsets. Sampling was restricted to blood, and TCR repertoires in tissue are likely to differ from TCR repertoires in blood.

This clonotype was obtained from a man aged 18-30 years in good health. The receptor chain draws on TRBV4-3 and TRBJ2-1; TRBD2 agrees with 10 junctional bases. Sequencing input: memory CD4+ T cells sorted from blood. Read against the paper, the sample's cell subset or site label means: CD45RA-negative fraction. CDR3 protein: CASSQDSSGRARNEQFF. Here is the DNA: TGCGCCAGCAGCCAAGATTCGAGCGGGAGGGCGAGGAATGAGCAGTTCTTC.